The 32 T cell receptor beta chains below all came from one sample that was sequenced in a study of Tregs in tolerant kidney transplant recipients. Some clones are missing from TCRdb's copy, which holds only in-frame ones; the method was immunoSEQ multiplex PCR. The repertoire table contains roughly 50,000 clones. The sequences come from CD4+ T cells from blood, collected before the transplant. These receptors came from a human donor who received a combined kidney and bone marrow transplant.

Turning to this clone: The read halts 3 residues ahead of the CDR3 end, with the missing end drawn from the germline J gene. This chain uses TRBV19 with TRBJ1-4; D remains ambiguous. V gave up 1 base and J gave up 5 bases, with 14 bases separating them. Germline-derived CDR1 and CDR2 are LNHDA and SQIVND (reference sequence). The CDR3 sequence is 16 residues long. The DNA read from the CDR3 is TGTGCCAGTAGTATAGGGCTGACAAGTACCAATGAAAAA. This encodes CASSIGLTSTNEK. In full, the CDR3 reads CASSIGLTSTNEKLFF.

Regarding this clone: From the germline J gene comes the end of the CDR3, since the read stops 3 residues before it. J is TRBJ2-3 and V is TRBV5-1; TRBD1 matches at 10 bases. The trim removed 5 bases at V and 1 base at J, leaving 7 bases unmatched. Germline-derived CDR1 and CDR2 are SGHRS and YFSETQ. This CDR3 is 16 amino acids long. CDR3 sequence: CASSTGTGDGTDTQYF. The sequenced part of the CDR3 DNA is TGCGCCAGCAGTACCGGGACAGGGGATGGCACAGATACG.

A note on this clone: The CDR3 end falls 3 residues outside the read, so it is completed with the germline J gene. The rearrangement uses TRBV20-1 and TRBJ2-3; D perhaps matches TRBD2 (5 bases). The CDR3 loop spans 14 amino acids. Trimming cost V 2 bases and J 6 bases, with 15 bases left between them. Per germline, CDR1 DFQATT and CDR2 SNEGSKA (reference sequence). Here the CDR3 reads CSARLTGSGDTQYF. The CDR3 bases that were read are TGCAGTGCTAGACTAACGGGCTCGGGGGATACG.

To note about this clone: Sequencing ends 3 residues short of the CDR3 end; the germline J gene provides the rest. The chain is built from TRBV7-6 and TRBJ2-7, with 7 bases aligning to TRBD1. CDR3 length: 16 residues. Germline CDR1 and CDR2: SGHVS and FNYEAQ. The V segment lost 3 bases and the J segment 2 bases; nucleotides outside the gene matches: 10. CDR3 loop: CASSLGQNPSAYEQYF. CDR3 DNA (partial): TGTGCCAGCAGCTTGGGACAGAATCCTTCAGCCTACGAG.

As for this clone: The CDR3 extends 3 residues past the end of the read, so its final part is completed from the germline J gene. This chain uses TRBV19 with TRBJ2-1, with 10 bases fitting TRBD2. This CDR3 comprises 15 residues. V lost 4 bases and J lost 8; bases outside the gene matches: 8. The germline CDR1 and CDR2 sequences are LNHDA and SQIVND (reference sequence). The chain's CDR3 is CASSTLSSGSHEQFF. The DNA read from the CDR3 is TGTGCCAGTAGTACCTTGTCTAGCGGGAGCCATGAG.

As to this clone: The CDR3 extends 3 residues past the end of the read, so its final part is completed from the germline J gene. The chain carries TRBV19 and TRBJ1-1, with 12 bases identical to TRBD1. V lost 5 bases and J lost 3; bases outside the gene matches: 7. CDR3 size: 16 residues. Germline V lookup: CDR1 LNHDA, CDR2 SQIVND (reference sequence). The DNA read from the CDR3 is TGTGCCAGTAGTCGCTGGGACAGGGGGCTAGACACTGAA. Its translation is CASSRWDRGLDTE. Given in full, the CDR3 is CASSRWDRGLDTEAFF.

Comment on this clone: The read comes to an end 3 residues before the CDR3 does, leaving the germline J gene to fill in the end. The rearrangement uses TRBV6-2 or TRBV6-3 and TRBJ1-5; possible D gene TRBD1, 5 bases. Germline V gene data show CDR1 as MNHEY and CDR2 as SVGEGT. V shed 0 bases and J shed 2 bases, with 11 bases lying between them. The CDR3 has 16 residues. Incomplete CDR3 DNA: TGTGCCAGCAGTTACTCGATGCAGGGCGGCAATCAGCCC. Amino acid sequence: CASSYSMQGGNQP. The CDR3 as a whole reads CASSYSMQGGNQPQHF.

The sequenced part of the CDR3 DNA is TGTGCCAGCAGCACCGGGACAGGGTCCAACGAG. This translates into CASSTGTGSNE. The whole CDR3 sequence is CASSTGTGSNEQYF. V and J are TRBV6-2 or TRBV6-3 and TRBJ2-7; 9 bases map to TRBD1. With the read ending 3 residues before the CDR3 end, the germline J gene is used to fill in that end. The length of the CDR3 is 14 residues. The V and J ends lost 6 bases and 5 bases, in that order; junction bases with no gene match: 8. Germline V gene lookup returns CDR1 MNHEY and CDR2 SVGEGT.

As concerns this clone: The observed sequence ends 3 residues before the CDR3 terminus, with the missing tail filled in from the germline J gene. The chain couples TRBV7-8 to TRBJ2-2; no clear D. Germline V lookup: CDR1 SGHVS, CDR2 FQNEAQ. The V gene lost 0 bases and the J gene lost 6 bases, with 11 bases spanning the gap. The CDR3 is 15 residues long. The part of the CDR3 DNA that was read is TGTGCCAGCAGCTTAGCGCCGTTGGCCGCCGGGGAG. This translates into CASSLAPLAAGE. The CDR3 reads in full as CASSLAPLAAGELFF.

On this clone itself: Coverage ceases 3 residues before the CDR3 finishes, and the germline J gene fills in the end. The chain carries TRBV30 and TRBJ1-6; weak D call: TRBD1 (6 bases). The germline gives CDR1 GTSNPN, CDR2 SVGIG (reference sequence). The length of the CDR3 is 14 residues. The V and J ends lost 4 bases and 9 bases respectively, with 16 bases between them. The CDR3 is CAWNSGDFGSPLHF. The covered CDR3 bases are TGTGCCTGGAATTCAGGGGATTTCGGTTCACCC.

As to this clone: An end of the junction does not agree with germline; a read error may underlie this. Here the CDR3 reads CASSPRTGNPEAFF. CDR3 DNA (partial): TGTGCCAGCAGCCCCAGGACAGGGAACCCTGAA. V is TRBV7-8 and J is TRBJ1-1; TRBD1 aligns across 8 bases. Read sequence stops 3 residues before the CDR3 end, and the germline J gene provides the missing end. This CDR3 spans 14 amino acids. The germline CDR1 and CDR2 sequences are SGHVS and FQNEAQ.

On this clone itself: The sequenced fragment ends 3 residues before the CDR3 boundary, so the rest is inferred from the germline J gene. V is TRBV20-1 and J is TRBJ1-2; 7 nucleotides match TRBD1. Germline CDR1 DFQATT, CDR2 SNEGSKA (reference sequence). J was trimmed by 4 bases and V by 3 bases; bases with no gene match: 5. The CDR3 length is 13 residues. CDR3 residues: CSASPGQSYGYTF. Partial CDR3 DNA: TGCAGTGCTAGCCCGGGACAGTCCTATGGC.

With respect to this clone: The CDR3 end lies 3 residues beyond the end of the read and is filled in from the germline J gene. The rearrangement uses TRBV18 and TRBJ1-1, with a weak D call TRBD1 (6 bases). This CDR3 is built from 12 residues. In germline, CDR1 is KGHSH, CDR2 LQKENI. The CDR3 DNA, read in part, is TGTGCCAGCTCACCACCTATGGGGGCG. This translates into CASSPPMGA. The full CDR3 protein is CASSPPMGAAFF.

Notes on this clone: The observed sequence ends 3 residues before the CDR3 terminus, with the missing tail filled in from the germline J gene. This chain uses TRBV19 with TRBJ1-2; 9 nucleotides agree with TRBD1. This CDR3 spans 17 amino acids. V trimming: 3 bases; J trimming: 2 bases; junction bases outside the gene matches: 10. Germline V gene data show CDR1 as LNHDA and CDR2 as SQIVND (reference sequence). The CDR3 bases that were read are TGTGCCAGTAGTATTCCAGGACAGGGGAAGGTGAACTATGGC. Translation gives CASSIPGQGKVNYG. From start to end, the CDR3 is CASSIPGQGKVNYGYTF.

About this clone itself: The read ends 3 residues early relative to the CDR3; the germline J gene fills the gap. The rearrangement links TRBV18 to TRBJ2-5; no clear D. The ends were cut back, 1 base at V and 2 bases at J, with 5 bases in the middle. The germline CDR1 and CDR2 sequences are KGHSH and LQKENI. The CDR3 loop spans 13 amino acids. CDR3 DNA, as far as it was read: TGTGCCAGCTCACCACACTGGCAAGAGACC. This translates into CASSPHWQET. The entire CDR3 protein is CASSPHWQETQYF.

About this clone: The CDR3 end is not reached by the read, which stops 3 residues before it; the germline J gene fills it in. The gene calls are TRBV19 and TRBJ2-3, with TRBD1 as a possible D gene (5 bases). This CDR3 spans 14 amino acids. V was shortened by 5 bases and J by 3 bases, with 12 bases between the two germline ends. Germline CDR1 and CDR2: LNHDA and SQIVND (reference sequence). CDR3 loop: CASSLRQNTDTQYF. Incomplete CDR3 DNA: TGTGCCAGTAGTCTTAGACAGAATACAGATACG.

The CDR3 loop reads CASSRQNNQPQHF. The CDR3 bases that were read are TGTGCCAGCTCTCGACAGAACAATCAGCCC. This chain joins TRBV18 and TRBJ1-5, with D maybe TRBD1 (5 bases). Read sequence stops 3 residues before the CDR3 end, and the germline J gene provides the missing end. Trimming pared 6 bases from V and 3 bases from J, leaving 9 bases between. Germline V gives CDR1 KGHSH, CDR2 LQKENI. CDR3 length equals 13 residues.

Comments on this clone: The read ends 3 residues shy of where the CDR3 ends; the end is completed using the germline J gene. This sequence joins TRBV7-2 and TRBJ1-5, with a tentative D call TRBD1 (6 bases). The CDR3 has 15 amino acids. The V and J ends lost 5 bases and 7 bases respectively, with 18 bases between them. Germline CDR1 and CDR2: SGHTA and FQGNSA. CDR3 residues: CASSTRRGRDQPQHF. CDR3 DNA (partial): TGTGCCAGCAGCACGAGGAGGGGGAGGGACCAGCCC.

Note on this clone: The CDR3 end falls 3 residues outside the read, so it is completed with the germline J gene. This chain links TRBV2 with TRBJ1-2; perhaps TRBD1 as D (6 bases). Trimming took off 8 bases at V and 2 bases at J, with 18 bases between the two ends. CDR3 length equals 15 residues. Germline CDR1 reads SNHLY; CDR2 reads FYNNEI. The CDR3 protein is CASVPGAQINYGYTF. The DNA read from the CDR3 is TGTGCCAGCGTGCCAGGGGCCCAAATAAACTATGGC.

As regards this clone: The read stops 3 residues short of the end of the CDR3; the missing end is completed from the germline J gene. The V call is TRBV7-6, the J call TRBJ2-5, with TRBD2 as a possible D gene (7 bases). CDR3 length: 14 amino acids. V shed 3 bases and J shed 5 bases, with 13 bases lying between them. CDR1 and CDR2 (germline): SGHVS, FNYEAQ. The sequenced CDR3 bases are TGTGCCAGCAGCTTCGGGGGGCGCGGGGAGACC. This gives the protein CASSFGGRGET. In full, the CDR3 is CASSFGGRGETQYF.

About this clone itself: From the germline J gene comes the end of the CDR3, since the read stops 3 residues before it. The chain carries TRBV19 and TRBJ1-2, with TRBD1 as a possible D gene (6 bases). The CDR3 has 14 amino acids. Germline V gene lookup returns CDR1 LNHDA and CDR2 SQIVND (reference sequence). V was pared by 5 bases and J by 5 bases, with 15 bases between. Incomplete CDR3 DNA: TGTGCCAGTAGTTCGCGGACAGCCACGTATGGC. It specifies CASSSRTATYG. The full-length CDR3 reads as CASSSRTATYGYTF. The whole variable domain, filled in from reference TRBV19 and TRBJ1-2, reads DGGITQSPKYLFRKEGQNVTLSCEQNLNHDAMYWYRQDPGQGLRLIYYSQIVNDFQKGDIAEGYSVSREKKESFPLTVTSAQKNPTAFYLCASSSRTATYGYTFGSGTRLTVV.

As regards this clone: Read coverage stops 3 residues before the CDR3 terminus; the germline J gene supplies the remainder. The V gene is TRBV6-1, the J gene TRBJ2-4; a weak D match, TRBD1 (7 bases). Germline CDR1 reads MNHNS; CDR2 reads SASEGT. There are 15 residues in the CDR3. V lost 0 bases and J lost 8, with 14 bases in between. This CDR3 reads CASSEAFDREDIQYF. The sequenced CDR3 bases are TGTGCCAGCAGTGAAGCGTTCGACAGGGAGGACATT.

Details on this clone: The read terminates 3 residues ahead of where the CDR3 ends, so the germline J gene completes it. This sequence joins TRBV6-1 and TRBJ1-1; possible D gene TRBD1, 5 bases. Deletions cut 0 bases from V and 5 bases from J, with 10 bases between. Germline CDR1 is MNHNS and CDR2 is SASEGT. The CDR3 contains 14 residues. CDR3 sequence reads: CASSEAGQGTEAFF. The sequenced CDR3 bases are TGTGCCAGCAGTGAAGCGGGGCAGGGAACTGAA.

Note on this clone: The read comes to an end 3 residues before the CDR3 does, leaving the germline J gene to fill in the end. This sequence joins TRBV20-1 and TRBJ2-2; 10 bases line up with TRBD2. Trimming took 4 bases from V and 7 from J; bases not matched to a gene: 12. CDR1 is DFQATT and CDR2 is SNEGSKA in the germline V gene (reference sequence). CDR3 length: 16 residues. The sequenced CDR3 bases are TGCAGTGCTACACCTAGCGGGAGCACCAGGGGCGGGGAG. It translates to CSATPSGSTRGGE. In full, the CDR3 is CSATPSGSTRGGELFF.

As concerns this clone: The read ends 3 residues early relative to the CDR3; the germline J gene fills the gap. The chain recombines TRBV6-2 or TRBV6-3 with TRBJ2-2, with D possibly matching TRBD1 (6 bases). Per the germline V gene, CDR1 is MNHEY and CDR2 is SVGEGT. The ends were cut back, 6 bases at V and 1 base at J, with 12 bases in the middle. The CDR3 has 15 amino acids. CDR3 bases read: TGTGCCAGCAGCCCCCACAGGGAGAACACCGGGGAG. Translating gives CASSPHRENTGE. The whole CDR3 is CASSPHRENTGELFF.

On this clone: The CDR3 end lies 3 residues beyond the end of the read and is filled in from the germline J gene. V and J are TRBV30 and TRBJ2-1, with D perhaps TRBD2 (7 bases). Germline V lookup: CDR1 GTSNPN, CDR2 SVGIG (reference sequence). The CDR3 extends over 16 amino acids. The V gene lost 3 bases and the J gene lost 7 bases, with 22 bases spanning the gap. This chain's CDR3 is CAWRGAGVPRGNEQFF. The CDR3 DNA, read in part, is TGTGCCTGGAGGGGGGCGGGAGTCCCTAGGGGGAATGAG.

Note on this clone: The read terminates 3 residues ahead of where the CDR3 ends, so the germline J gene completes it. The J gene is TRBJ1-4, the V gene TRBV5-5, with TRBD1 matching 8 bases. CDR1 is SGHKS and CDR2 is YYEKEE in the germline V gene (reference sequence). V lost 4 bases and J lost 6; bases outside the gene matches: 8. This CDR3 region has 15 residues. CDR3 DNA, as far as it was read: TGTGCCAGCAGCCTCCAGACAGGGGTGGATGAAAAA. It codes for CASSLQTGVDEK. The entire CDR3 protein reads CASSLQTGVDEKLFF. The full variable domain, with the rest looked up from reference TRBV5-5 and TRBJ1-4, is DAGVTQSPTHLIKTRGQQVTLRCSPISGHKSVSWYQQVLGQGPQFIFQYYEKEERGRGNFPDRFSARQFPNYSSELNVNALLLGDSALYLCASSLQTGVDEKLFFGSGTQLSVL.

Notes on this clone: The read halts 3 residues ahead of the CDR3 end, with the missing end drawn from the germline J gene. This chain links TRBV2 with TRBJ2-7, with a possible D match to TRBD2 (6 bases). This CDR3 is built from 12 residues. Germline V gene sequence: CDR1 SNHLY, CDR2 FYNNEI. The CDR3 sequence: CVGGLLSYEQYF. The sequenced CDR3 bases are TGTGTGGGAGGACTACTCTCCTACGAG.

A remark on this clone: The read ends 3 residues before the CDR3 terminus; that terminus is restored from the germline J gene. V gene TRBV20-1 combines with J gene TRBJ1-5; no firm D call. In germline, CDR1 is DFQATT, CDR2 SNEGSKA (reference sequence). This CDR3 region has 15 residues. Trimming stripped 0 bases from V and 0 bases from J, with 9 bases between. The CDR3 sequence: CSAREQQVSNQPQHF. CDR3 DNA, as far as it was read: TGCAGTGCTAGAGAACAGCAGGTTAGCAATCAGCCC.

Comments on this clone: The read falls 3 residues short of the CDR3 end, and the missing part is taken from the germline J gene. The chain links TRBV19 to TRBJ1-5; 8 bases are shared with TRBD1. V dropped 7 bases and J dropped 9; count of bases not matched to a gene: 11. This CDR3 is built from 14 residues. In germline, CDR1 is LNHDA, CDR2 SQIVND (reference sequence). The CDR3 region is CASTPQGGRPPQHF. CDR3 bases read: TGTGCCAGTACCCCACAGGGGGGGCGTCCGCCC.

As regards this clone: The read ends 3 residues shy of where the CDR3 ends; the end is completed using the germline J gene. The J gene is TRBJ2-3, the V gene TRBV13; 7 bases map to TRBD2. The CDR3 sequence is 18 residues long. The germline V gene encodes CDR1 PRHDT and CDR2 FYEKMQ (reference sequence). The trim removed 2 bases at V and 2 bases at J, leaving 13 bases unmatched. The CDR3 sequence is CASSLSGTKTISTDTQYF. The CDR3 bases that were read are TGTGCCAGCAGCTTAAGCGGGACGAAAACTATATCCACAGATACG. The full variable domain, with the rest looked up from reference TRBV13 and TRBJ2-3, is AAGVIQSPRHLIKEKRETATLKCYPIPRHDTVYWYQQGPGQDPQFLISFYEKMQSDKGSIPDRFSAQQFSDYHSELNMSSLELGDSALYFCASSLSGTKTISTDTQYFGPGTRLTVL.

In regard to this clone: The read gets to within 3 residues of the CDR3 end, and the germline J gene fills in the rest. The rearrangement joins TRBV6-2 or TRBV6-3 to TRBJ2-5, with 12 bases identical to TRBD2. V shed 4 bases and J 5 bases; nucleotides not matched to a gene: 11. The CDR3 is 17 amino acids. The germline V gene encodes CDR1 MNHEY and CDR2 SVGEGT. CDR3 DNA, as far as it was read: TGTGCCAGCAGTTCCCTGCTAGCGGGAGGGCGAATGGAGACC. Translation gives CASSSLLAGGRMET. The complete CDR3 sequence is CASSSLLAGGRMETQYF.